These 13 T cell receptor beta chains share one sample of origin, sequenced in a study of Ad26.COV2.S vaccination and SARS-CoV-2 variants. Sequenced by immunoSEQ multiplex PCR; TCRdb stores in-frame clones only, minus some. The sample has hundreds of thousands of clones; more than 80% are singletons. Treatment of the sample: roughly 19 received Ad26.COV2.S at low or high dose, single or two shots; about 5 received placebo; per-sample allocation not given. Material that was analyzed had been drawn on day 63 after the first vaccine or placebo injection. The sample here was peripheral blood, taken in a trial of Ad26.COV2.S vaccine versus placebo. The receptors stem from a person between 18 and 65 years old who received the Ad26.COV2.S COVID-19 vaccine or a placebo.

This chain links TRBV7-8 with TRBJ2-3; D perhaps matches TRBD2 (6 bases). This CDR3 is built from 18 residues. Trimming left V 2 bases short and J 0 bases short, with 18 bases between. CDR1 is SGHVS, CDR2 FQNEAQ, per germline. The CDR3 DNA is TGTGCCAGCAGCTTATCTAGCGCCGGTCCCGTTAGCACAGATACGCAGTATTTT. It yields the protein CASSLSSAGPVSTDTQYF.

J is TRBJ2-7 and V is TRBV28; D call uncertain. Looked up from germline, CDR1 is MDHEN and CDR2 is SYDVKM. The V end was cut by 4 bases, the J end by 3 bases, with 7 bases between. This CDR3 comprises 12 residues. The CDR3 loop is CASSSHVYEQYF. As DNA, the CDR3 is TGTGCCAGCAGTTCACATGTCTACGAGCAGTACTTC.

V gene TRBV7-2 combines with J gene TRBJ2-3; 9 positions agree with TRBD2. The CDR3 sequence is 17 residues long. CDR1 is SGHTA, CDR2 FQGNSA, per germline. The V gene end was trimmed by 2 bases and the J gene end by 5 bases; junction bases not matched to a gene: 11. CDR3 amino acids: CASSLTRAGSGRDTQYF. For the CDR3, the DNA is TGTGCCAGCAGCTTAACCCGAGCGGGTAGCGGGAGAGATACGCAGTATTTT.

The V call is TRBV5-1, the J call TRBJ2-7; 7 bases align to TRBD1. Looked up from germline, CDR1 is SGHRS and CDR2 is YFSETQ. V was pared by 1 base and J by 2 bases, with 15 bases of the junction left unmatched. The CDR3 extends over 18 amino acids. The CDR3: CASSLRQISDRVPYEQYF. CDR3 bases: TGCGCCAGCAGCTTGCGCCAAATCTCCGACAGGGTCCCCTACGAGCAGTACTTC.

This chain joins TRBV5-6 and TRBJ2-1, with 10 bases identical to TRBD2. Germline V gene data show CDR1 as SGHDT and CDR2 as YYEEEE. The CDR3 runs to 17 residues. Trimming at V came to 0 bases and at J to 0 bases, leaving 3 bases not matched to a gene. CDR3 in DNA: TGTGCCAGCAGCTTGGGGACTAGCGGACGCTCCTACAATGAGCAGTTCTTC. It translates to CASSLGTSGRSYNEQFF.

The chain links TRBV2 to TRBJ1-4; no reliable D call. V dropped 5 bases and J dropped 0 bases, with 13 bases sitting between them. The CDR3 is made up of 16 amino acids. CDR1 and CDR2 from the germline V gene are SNHLY and FYNNEI. The CDR3 reads CASSPMGAATNEKLFF. The CDR3 nucleotides read TGTGCCAGCAGTCCTATGGGAGCTGCAACTAATGAAAAACTGTTTTTT.

The chain links TRBV18 to TRBJ2-1; D is perhaps TRBD1 (6 bases). The CDR3 extends over 19 amino acids. Germline-derived CDR1 and CDR2 are KGHSH and LQKENI. The V end was cut by 1 base, the J end by 1 base, with 20 bases between. Written as DNA, the CDR3 is TGTGCCAGCTCACCACGACCAGGGATGACAGGTCTTTCCTACAATGAGCAGTTCTTC. It encodes CASSPRPGMTGLSYNEQFF.

The chain links TRBV2 to TRBJ2-3; 8 bases are shared with TRBD2. With 7 bases clipped from V and 4 bases from J, the junction kept 7 bases outside the gene matches. Germline V gene data show CDR1 as SNHLY and CDR2 as FYNNEI. The CDR3 totals 14 residues. The CDR3 loop reads CASTPYGGADTQYF. The CDR3 bases are TGTGCCAGCACTCCTTACGGGGGGGCAGATACGCAGTATTTT.

The chain recombines TRBV6-5 with TRBJ1-2; the match to TRBD1 covers 7 bases. This CDR3 comprises 16 residues. Trimming cost V 1 base and J 0 bases; bases outside gene matches: 5. Germline V gene lookup returns CDR1 MNHEY and CDR2 SVGAGI. This CDR3 reads CASSYLGQGANYGYTF. The CDR3 bases are TGTGCCAGCAGTTACTTAGGGCAGGGGGCTAACTATGGCTACACCTTC.

Concerning this clone itself: Other DNA sequences of this sample code for an identical CDR3. This chain joins TRBV3-1 (or the pseudogene TRBV3-2) and TRBJ2-7; the D call may be TRBD1 or TRBD2 (5 bases each). V was trimmed by 4 bases and J by 0 bases, leaving 10 bases between them. The CDR3 runs 14 residues. Germline loops: CDR1 LGHDT, CDR2 YNNKEL (reference sequence). In nucleotides, the CDR3 is TGTGCCAGCAGCCTCCGGGACGGCTCCTACGAGCAGTACTTC. This encodes CASSLRDGSYEQYF.

V usage is TRBV6-2 or TRBV6-3 and J usage is TRBJ2-1, with TRBD2 matching over 11 bases. Trimming cost V 6 bases and J 8 bases; bases outside gene matches: 9. CDR3 length equals 15 residues. Per germline, CDR1 MNHEY and CDR2 SVGEGT. As DNA, the CDR3 is TGTGCCAGCAGGCCTCGACTAGCGGGAAGGGATGAGCAGTTCTTC. Translated: CASRPRLAGRDEQFF.

Details on this clone: The same CDR3 is also encoded by other DNA sequences in this sample. The chain employs TRBV6-2 or TRBV6-3 and TRBJ2-5; 7 bases map to TRBD2. The CDR3 has 14 residues. Germline CDR1 reads MNHEY; CDR2 reads SVGEGT. The junction had 3 bases not matched to a gene; V was cut back by 3 bases and J by 2 bases. CDR3 sequence: CASSYRGGQETQYF. For the CDR3, the DNA is TGTGCCAGCAGTTATCGGGGAGGGCAAGAGACCCAGTACTTC.

The chain employs TRBV20-1 and TRBJ2-5, with D maybe TRBD2 (5 bases). The CDR3 consists of 11 residues. V was clipped by 6 bases and J by 5 bases, with 10 bases between them. The V gene's germline CDR1 is DFQATT and CDR2 SNEGSKA (reference sequence). CDR3 in amino acids: CSARRAETQYF. CDR3 coding DNA: TGCAGTGCCAGGCGGGCGGAGACCCAGTACTTC.